This TCR beta chain was observed in a study of regulatory T cells in long-lasting Graves disease. This clonotype was seen repeatedly, ten times or more. What it binds is not known. For TCR beta, libraries came from iRepertoire HTBI primers and Arm-PCR of CDR3 regions. From the multiplex PCR reads, TCRdb called clonotypes with MiXCR, one entry per CDR3 protein. The repertoire holds roughly 420,000 distinct CDR3 sequences, with roughly 15% as singletons. Study-level results: The number of shared public clonotypes was higher in persistent patients (2,741) than new patients (966). Lower TCR diversity was seen in persistent Graves' patients than in newly diagnosed ones.

Time point described: newly diagnosed GD, antithyroid drugs for less than 3 months. PBMC RNA served as the TCR library source. The CDR3 sequence is 14 residues long. Germline CDR1 MNHNS, CDR2 SASEGT. The V and J ends lost 4 bases and 5 bases, in that order; junction bases with no gene match: 1. This same sample was also part of a study on T cells in Graves' hyperthyroidism and ophthalmopathy.

This specimen was peripheral blood mononuclear cells (PBMCs), taken at new diagnosis, from a patient treated with antithyroid drugs. This receptor was obtained from a woman between 18 and 29 years old with Graves disease. The chain has TRBV6-1 and TRBJ2-1; TRBD2 aligns across 11 bases. The CDR3 DNA sequence: TGTGCCAGCAGTGGGACTAGCGGGCACAATGAGCAGTTCTTC. Protein: CASSGTSGHNEQFF.